Below are 2 T cell receptor beta chains sequenced from a single sample in a study of blood T cells in healthy people across ages (dated by TCRdb to about 2015). To prepare the library, 5' RACE was applied. For sequencing, an Illumina HiSeq 2500 was employed. A second PCR of roughly 7 to 12 cycles was run with a J-beta primer mix and a sample-barcoded 5' primer. The public reads were run again by TCRdb, first through fastp at Q25 and then through MiXCR, and only productive beta chains were kept. Each entry merges the rows of one CDR3 protein and shows their most common DNA and genes. In this sample the table shows roughly 680,000 distinct CDR3 sequences, under 25% of which occur a single time. The ten largest make up more than 3% of the sample. Input material: blood. These receptors all stem from a man in his sixties or seventies in good health.

This clonotype occurred a few times. The junction differs from germline at one of its ends, possibly a read error. In DNA form, the CDR3 reads TGTACCAGCTCACCACGTGACAGCCCGGGAGATACGCAGTATTTT. Encoded protein: CTSSPRDSPGDTQYF. The chain uses TRBV18 and TRBJ2-3; D perhaps matches TRBD1 (5 bases). CDR3 length equals 15 residues. Germline-derived CDR1 and CDR2 are KGHSH and LQKENI.

CDR3 in DNA: TGCGCCAGCAGCTTTACGGACGAGCAGTACTTC. Protein sequence: CASSFTDEQYF. V is TRBV5-1 and J is TRBJ2-7; no clear D gene. V lost 2 bases and J lost 5, with 5 bases in between. Germline assignment: CDR1 SGHRS and CDR2 YFSETQ. This CDR3 has 11 residues.